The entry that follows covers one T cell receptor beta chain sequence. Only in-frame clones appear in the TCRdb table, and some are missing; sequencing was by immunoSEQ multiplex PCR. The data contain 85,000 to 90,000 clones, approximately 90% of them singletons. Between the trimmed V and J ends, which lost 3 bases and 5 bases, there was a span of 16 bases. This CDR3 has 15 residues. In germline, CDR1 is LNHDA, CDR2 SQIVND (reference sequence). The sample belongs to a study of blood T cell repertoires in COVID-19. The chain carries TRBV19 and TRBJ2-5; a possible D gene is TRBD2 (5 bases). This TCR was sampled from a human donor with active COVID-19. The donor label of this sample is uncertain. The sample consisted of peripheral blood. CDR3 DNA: TGTGCCAGTAGTATCATACGGGGAGCCCACGAGACCCAGTACTTC. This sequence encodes CASSIIRGAHETQYF.